The rows below give T cell receptor beta chains drawn from one sample of a study of cytomegalovirus exposure and HLA in healthy donors. Clones were read by immunoSEQ multiplex PCR, and TCRdb kept only the in-frame ones, dropping some. The sample lists fewer than 250,000 clones; approximately 80% were seen once. Sequencing input: PBMCs. The receptors were sampled from a woman aged 30 to 39 in good health and CMV-seropositive. Both conserved end residues are part of each CDR3. A D gene is named only where the DNA matches it firmly. Not all rows give a size; the values are once, few, many and, for expanded clones, a class.

clone_size	v_call	d_call	j_call	cdr3_nt	cdr3_aa
NA	TRBV4-3	TRBD1	TRBJ1-4	TGCGCCAGCAGCCGCCAGGGACAGGAAGACGAAAAACTGTTTTTT	CASSRQGQEDEKLFF
NA	TRBV9	TRBD1	TRBJ2-7	TGTGCCAGCAGCGTAGGGGGACAGGCTTCCTACGAGCAGTACTTC	CASSVGGQASYEQYF
NA	TRBV28	TRBD1	TRBJ2-5	TGTGCCAGCAGTTCGTTACAGGGGGCGAAAGAAGAGACCCAGTACTTC	CASSSLQGAKEETQYF
many	TRBV29-1	TRBD1	TRBJ1-1	TGCAGCGCCGGGAAGCAGGGGGAACGGCGCACTGAAGCTTTCTTT	CSAGKQGERRTEAFF
few	TRBV2	TRBD1	TRBJ1-5	TGTGCCAGCATGGGACAGGAGGATCAGCCCCAGCATTTT	CASMGQEDQPQHF
NA	TRBV6-6	NA	TRBJ1-4	TGTGCCAGCAGTTATTACACAGGGCTCCGAGAAAAACTGTTTTTT	CASSYYTGLREKLFF
NA	TRBV27	NA	TRBJ1-1	TGTGCCAGCAGTCCATCCGGAGGGGAATTTAACACTGAAGCTTTCTTT	CASSPSGGEFNTEAFF
NA	TRBV18	NA	TRBJ1-2	TGTGCCAGCTCACTCACGACTGGGACCGGCTACACCTTC	CASSLTTGTGYTF
few	TRBV19	TRBD2	TRBJ2-2	TGTGCCAGTAGATTGGGACTAGCGGGTGTCGGGGAGCTGTTTTTT	CASRLGLAGVGELFF
NA	TRBV19	TRBD2	TRBJ2-3	TGTGCCAGTAGCAGGACTAGCGGGATTGTAGATACGCAGTATTTT	CASSRTSGIVDTQYF
NA	TRBV30	NA	TRBJ2-2	TGTGCCTGGGCAATCCGGGCCTTAGACGGGGAGCTGTTTTTT	CAWAIRALDGELFF
NA	TRBV15	TRBD1	TRBJ2-7	TGTGCCACCAGCAGAAAGGGACAGGCCACCTACGAGCAGTACTTC	CATSRKGQATYEQYF
NA	TRBV29-1	TRBD2	TRBJ2-2	TGCAGCGTATTAGCGGGGGGGGAGCTGTTTTTT	CSVLAGGELFF
NA	TRBV6-4	NA	TRBJ2-1	TGTGCCAGCAGTGAGTCAGGGGTCAATGAGCAGTTCTTC	CASSESGVNEQFF
NA	TRBV18	NA	TRBJ2-1	TGTGCCAGCTCACCAGGGGATACGACCTACAATGAGCAGTTCTTC	CASSPGDTTYNEQFF
NA	TRBV6-6	NA	TRBJ1-2	TGTGCCAGCAGGCCCGGGGGGGGCTACACCTTC	CASRPGGGYTF
NA	TRBV27	TRBD1	TRBJ2-3	TGTGCCAGCAGTTTGGACAGGCTCACAGATACGCAGTATTTT	CASSLDRLTDTQYF
NA	TRBV6-5	NA	TRBJ2-7	TGTGCCAGCAGTTACTTTGACGCGGGTGAGCAGTACTTC	CASSYFDAGEQYF
once	TRBV27	NA	TRBJ2-1	TGTGCCAGCAGCCCGGGATCCTCTTACAATGAGCAGTTCTTC	CASSPGSSYNEQFF
NA	TRBV30	TRBD1	TRBJ2-7	TGTGCCTGGTCGGGACAGGGTATCTACGAGCAGTACTTC	CAWSGQGIYEQYF
NA	TRBV5-1	TRBD1	TRBJ1-1	TGCGCCAGCCGACAGGGCGGGACTGAAGCTTTCTTT	CASRQGGTEAFF
NA	TRBV7-6	TRBD1	TRBJ2-7	TGTGCCAGCAGCTTAGGGGCAGGGGGCTCAACCTACGAGCAGTACTTC	CASSLGAGGSTYEQYF
NA	TRBV30	NA	TRBJ2-1	TGTGCCTGGGCCGAACAGGGAAGCAACGAGCAGTTCTTC	CAWAEQGSNEQFF
NA	TRBV6-1	NA	TRBJ1-4	TGTGCCAGCATGGTCCTCGGGACTCAGAATGAAAAACTGTTTTTT	CASMVLGTQNEKLFF
NA	TRBV13	NA	TRBJ1-1	TGTGCCAGCAGTTCCGGAATTACCCCTGAAGCTTTCTTT	CASSSGITPEAFF
NA	TRBV29-1	NA	TRBJ1-5	TGCAGCGTTGCGTATAGCAATCAGCCCCAGCATTTT	CSVAYSNQPQHF
NA	TRBV15	TRBD1	TRBJ1-2	TGTGCCACCAGCAGAGACAGAGGACCGGGACAGGAAAGGGCTTATGGCTACACCTTC	CATSRDRGPGQERAYGYTF
NA	TRBV13	TRBD1	TRBJ1-2	TGTGCCAGCAGCCTCGGCGTGGGACAGGGCTATGGCTACACCTTC	CASSLGVGQGYGYTF
NA	TRBV18	NA	TRBJ2-3	TGTGCCAGCTCACCCGGGACCCAGGAAGATACGCAGTATTTT	CASSPGTQEDTQYF
NA	TRBV6-5	NA	TRBJ2-7	TGTGCCAGCAGCCTTTTACAGGGAACAATCTACGAGCAGTACTTC	CASSLLQGTIYEQYF
NA	TRBV6-6	TRBD1	TRBJ2-1	TGTGCCAGCAGCCCGACAGGGAGTGAGCAGTTCTTC	CASSPTGSEQFF
NA	TRBV27	TRBD1	TRBJ1-1	TGTGCCAGTGGGGACAGGGAAGACACTGAAGCTTTCTTT	CASGDREDTEAFF
few	TRBV7-9	NA	TRBJ2-2	TGTGCCAGCAGCTCATACCAAAACACCGGGGAGCTGTTTTTT	CASSSYQNTGELFF
once	TRBV9	TRBD1	TRBJ1-2	TGTGCCAGCAGCGTAGAAGTACAGGGGATCTATGGCTACACCTTC	CASSVEVQGIYGYTF
NA	TRBV10-3	NA	TRBJ1-1	TGTGCCTCTAGGGAGGGAATGAACACTGAAGCTTTCTTT	CASREGMNTEAFF
NA	TRBV28	NA	TRBJ2-1	TGTGCCAGCAGTTTATCGGGTGAGCAGTTCTTC	CASSLSGEQFF
NA	TRBV29-1	TRBD1	TRBJ1-1	TGCAGCGTTGAGGGGGACAGGGTGAACACTGAAGCTTTCTTT	CSVEGDRVNTEAFF
NA	TRBV30	TRBD1	TRBJ1-1	TGTGCCTGGAGTGTAGTGCGAGACAGGGGGCGCGGTCCTGAAGCTTTCTTT	CAWSVVRDRGRGPEAFF
NA	TRBV7-2	TRBD2	TRBJ2-7	TGTGCCAGCAGCCAAGAGGGAGGGTTCTCCTACGAGCAGTACTTC	CASSQEGGFSYEQYF
NA	TRBV5-1	NA	TRBJ1-2	TGCGCCAGCAGCTTGGATGGGGTTTCTAACTATGGCTACACCTTC	CASSLDGVSNYGYTF
NA	TRBV7-2	NA	TRBJ1-2	TGTGCCAGCAGCTTAGTCGGGGAGGGAGGGATTGGCTACACCTTC	CASSLVGEGGIGYTF
NA	TRBV27	TRBD2	TRBJ2-1	TGTGCCAGCAGCCAAACTAGCGGGAGGGGCTATGAGCAGTTCTTC	CASSQTSGRGYEQFF
NA	TRBV5-6	TRBD2	TRBJ2-1	TGTGCCAGCAGAAAAATGGCTAGCGGGAGGCATGAGCAGTTCTTC	CASRKMASGRHEQFF
NA	TRBV7-6	NA	TRBJ2-7	TGTGCCAGCAGCTTGGACCCTTCGGCCTACGAGCAGTACTTC	CASSLDPSAYEQYF
NA	TRBV11-2	NA	TRBJ2-6	TGTGCCAGCAGCTTACAGGTCTCTGGGGCCAACGTCCTGACTTTC	CASSLQVSGANVLTF
NA	TRBV5-1	NA	TRBJ1-2	TGCGCCAGCAGCCGAGGGGAGAACTATGGCTACACCTTC	CASSRGENYGYTF
NA	TRBV6-5	TRBD2	TRBJ2-3	TGTGCCAGTACCGGGACTAGCGGATACACAGATACGCAGTATTTT	CASTGTSGYTDTQYF
once	TRBV25-1	TRBD1	TRBJ2-3	TGTGCCAGCAGGCCTCCTCCGGGACAGGTAGACACAGATACGCAGTATTTT	CASRPPPGQVDTDTQYF
NA	TRBV28	TRBD1	TRBJ1-1	TGTGCCAGCAGTTTACCGAAGGGACAGGGATTGAACACTGAAGCTTTCTTT	CASSLPKGQGLNTEAFF